This note documents a single T cell receptor (beta chain) sequence. Its specificity is not known. The sort gate was single viable CD3+CD4+CD8-CD45RO+ cells for memory CD4+ T cells. Serum IgG to CMV pp150, pp28, p38 and p52 defined serostatus. Data came from immunoSEQ multiplex PCR; TCRdb stores just in-frame clones and leaves some out. The sample holds 30,000 to 40,000 clones; 78% are singletons and the top ten take about 0.8%. The data were obtained in a study of memory CD4+ T cells and cytomegalovirus serostatus. As for the study in general: Of the healthy Belgian adults, 9 were CMV seropositive and 20 to 30 seronegative. General observations from the study: Suggested: most of the CMV-linked TCR signature lies in CD4+ memory cells. Repertoires predicted CMV serostatus with median bootstrapped AUC of about 0.95.

The source of this sequence is an adult in good health and CMV-seronegative. The sequenced sample consisted of memory CD4+ T cells from blood.

DNA for the CDR3: TGTGCCAGCAGGACAGGGGGCCTCTATGGCTACACCTTC. Translating it yields CASRTGGLYGYTF. This rearrangement joins TRBV6-5 to TRBJ1-2, with 10 bases matching TRBD1. This CDR3 contains 13 residues. Unmatched junction bases numbered 2, after V lost 6 bases and J lost 4 bases. From germline, CDR1 is MNHEY and CDR2 SVGAGI.